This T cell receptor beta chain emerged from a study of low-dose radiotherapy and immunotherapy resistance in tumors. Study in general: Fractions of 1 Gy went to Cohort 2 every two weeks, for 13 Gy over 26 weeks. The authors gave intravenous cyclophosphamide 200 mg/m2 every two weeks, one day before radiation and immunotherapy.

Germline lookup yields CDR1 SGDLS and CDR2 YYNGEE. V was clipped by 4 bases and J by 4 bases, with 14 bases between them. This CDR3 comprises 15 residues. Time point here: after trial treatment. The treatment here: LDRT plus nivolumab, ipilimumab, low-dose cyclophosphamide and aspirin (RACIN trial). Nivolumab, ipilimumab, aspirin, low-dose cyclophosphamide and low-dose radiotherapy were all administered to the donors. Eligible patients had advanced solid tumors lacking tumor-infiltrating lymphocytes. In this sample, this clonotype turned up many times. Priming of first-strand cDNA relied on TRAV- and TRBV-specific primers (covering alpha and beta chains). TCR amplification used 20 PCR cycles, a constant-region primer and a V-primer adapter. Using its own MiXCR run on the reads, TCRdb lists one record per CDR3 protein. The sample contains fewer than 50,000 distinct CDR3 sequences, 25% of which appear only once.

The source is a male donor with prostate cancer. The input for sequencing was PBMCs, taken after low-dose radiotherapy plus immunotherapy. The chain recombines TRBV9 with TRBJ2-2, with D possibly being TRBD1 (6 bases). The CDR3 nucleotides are TGTGCCAGCAGCTCAGGGGTGGCAGGCACCGGGGAGCTGTTTTTT. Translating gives CASSSGVAGTGELFF.